The next 19 T cell receptor beta chains were all read from a single sample in a study of cytomegalovirus exposure and HLA in healthy donors. The primer mix had 60 Vbeta and 13 Jbeta primers. Method: immunoSEQ multiplex PCR; TCRdb's copy keeps in-frame clones and lacks some. The table has nearly 110,000 clones, 60% to 85% seen once. Material: PBMCs. Source of these receptors: a male donor in good health and CMV-seropositive.

The chain carries TRBV4-2 and TRBJ2-7; 9 bases agree with TRBD2. Germline V lookup: CDR1 LGHNA, CDR2 YNFKEQ. This CDR3 region has 17 residues. J was trimmed by 1 base and V by 3 bases; bases with no gene match: 10. The CDR3 sequence is CASSQAQAGGRSYEQYF. The CDR3 DNA reads as TGTGCCAGCAGCCAGGCCCAAGCGGGAGGTAGGTCCTACGAGCAGTACTTC.

The chain combines TRBV2 with TRBJ2-1; D perhaps matches TRBD2 (5 bases). Germline values: CDR1 SNHLY, CDR2 FYNNEI. The CDR3 spans 14 residues. V was pared by 7 bases and J by 6 bases, with 16 bases between. CDR3: CASTREGVSNEQFF. The CDR3 bases are TGTGCCAGCACGAGGGAAGGAGTGAGCAATGAGCAGTTCTTC.

The V call is TRBV11-2, the J call TRBJ1-2, with TRBD1 matching over 8 bases. The length of the CDR3 is 15 residues. The junction had 12 bases not matched to a gene; V was cut back by 5 bases and J by 7 bases. CDR1 is SGHAT, CDR2 FQNNGV, per germline. For the CDR3, the DNA is TGTGCCAGCAGCCCCCAGCTAACAGGGGGAGGTGGCTACACCTTC. Encoded protein: CASSPQLTGGGGYTF.

The chain links TRBV27 to TRBJ2-7, with a tentative D call TRBD2 (6 bases). Germline V gene data show CDR1 as MNHEY and CDR2 as SMNVEV (reference sequence). V dropped 5 bases and J dropped 0 bases, with 17 bases sitting between them. The CDR3 length is 16 residues. The CDR3 spells CASSVVYGDSSYEQYF. The CDR3, as DNA: TGTGCCAGCAGTGTAGTGTACGGGGACTCCTCCTACGAGCAGTACTTC.

V is TRBV7-9 and J is TRBJ2-3; 7 nucleotides agree with TRBD1. The CDR3 consists of 15 residues. CDR1 is SEHNR, CDR2 FQNEAQ, per germline (reference sequence). V lost 4 bases to trimming and J lost 3 bases; unmatched junction nucleotides: 7. The CDR3 spells CASSSRGQFTDTQYF. The CDR3 nucleotides read TGTGCCAGCAGCTCTCGGGGACAGTTTACAGATACGCAGTATTTT.

V gene TRBV28 combines with J gene TRBJ2-3, with TRBD2 identical over 9 bases. V shed 6 bases, J shed 2 bases, and the junction held 6 bases outside the gene matches. Germline lookup yields CDR1 MDHEN and CDR2 SYDVKM. The CDR3 is 15 residues long. The CDR3 protein is CASSTGLAITDTQYF. The CDR3, as DNA: TGTGCCAGCAGCACGGGACTAGCCATCACAGATACGCAGTATTTT.

The CDR3 nucleotides are TGCGCCAGCAGCTTGGCCCACTCTGGAAACACCATATATTTT. Its protein is CASSLAHSGNTIYF. V and J are TRBV5-1 and TRBJ1-3; no clear D. Trimming left V 0 bases short and J 0 bases short, with 4 bases between. Germline values: CDR1 SGHRS, CDR2 YFSETQ. The CDR3 has 14 amino acids. Complete variable domain (other parts from reference TRBV5-1 and TRBJ1-3): KAGVTQTPRYLIKTRGQQVTLSCSPISGHRSVSWYQQTPGQGLQFLFEYFSETQRNKGNFPGRFSGRQFSNSRSEMNVSTLELGDSALYLCASSLAHSGNTIYFGEGSWLTVV.

V and J are TRBV6-5 and TRBJ1-2; 9 nucleotides match TRBD1. The J segment lost 6 bases and the V segment lost 4 bases, leaving 3 bases of the junction unmatched. Looked up from germline, CDR1 is MNHEY and CDR2 is SVGAGI. The length of the CDR3 is 13 residues. The CDR3 DNA follows: TGTGCCAGCAGTTGGGACAGGGTGGATGGCTACACCTTC. It codes for CASSWDRVDGYTF.

This chain connects TRBV27 to TRBJ2-2; D call uncertain. V lost 7 bases to trimming and J lost 7 bases, with 16 bases between them. The CDR3 extends over 14 amino acids. Looked up from germline, CDR1 is MNHEY and CDR2 is SMNVEV (reference sequence). This CDR3 reads CASTAGLEGGELFF. Written as DNA, the CDR3 is TGTGCCAGCACCGCCGGCCTAGAAGGCGGGGAGCTGTTTTTT.

In this sample, this clone turned up a few times. The chain uses TRBV2 and TRBJ1-2, with D perhaps matching TRBD1 (5 bases). The V end was cut by 7 bases, the J end by 4 bases, with 13 bases between. CDR1 and CDR2 (germline): SNHLY, FYNNEI. This CDR3 contains 13 residues. CDR3 coding DNA: TGTGCCAGCAACCGGGACTCTTCCTATGGCTACACCTTC. It yields the protein CASNRDSSYGYTF.

The V and J genes are TRBV27 and TRBJ1-4; maybe TRBD1 (5 bases). The CDR3 consists of 14 residues. With 4 bases removed from V and 4 bases from J, the gap between germline ends came to 10 bases. CDR1 MNHEY and CDR2 SMNVEV come from the germline V gene (reference sequence). The CDR3 DNA sequence: TGTGCCAGCAGTTGGGGCAGGAGTAATGAAAAACTGTTTTTT. The encoded protein is CASSWGRSNEKLFF.

CDR3 loop: CASSQSSQPQHF. Here the CDR3 DNA reads TGTGCCAGCAGCCAATCGAGCCAGCCCCAGCATTTT. The V and J genes are TRBV16 and TRBJ1-5; D uncertain. This CDR3 is 12 amino acids long. CDR1 KGHSY and CDR2 FQNENV come from the germline V gene. V gave up 0 bases and J gave up 7 bases, with 4 bases separating them. Together with reference TRBV16 and TRBJ1-5, the CDR3 gives the full variable domain: GEEVAQTPKHLVRGEGQKAKLYCAPIKGHSYVFWYQQVLKNEFKFLISFQNENVFDETGMPKERFSAKCLPNSPCSLEIQATKLEDSAVYFCASSQSSQPQHFGDGTRLSIL.

V usage is TRBV29-1 and J usage is TRBJ2-3; 8 nucleotides align to TRBD1. This CDR3 is 15 amino acids long. From germline, CDR1 is SQVTM and CDR2 ANQGSEA. Trimming removed 7 bases from V and 3 bases from J; junction bases left unmatched: 12. The CDR3 is CSAPGTGGMTDTQYF. In DNA form, the CDR3 reads TGCAGCGCCCCTGGGACAGGCGGAATGACAGATACGCAGTATTTT.

This rearrangement joins TRBV4-1 to TRBJ1-5; TRBD1 is a possible D gene (5 bases). The V end was cut by 0 bases, the J end by 9 bases, with 15 bases between. CDR3 length: 15 residues. CDR1 and CDR2 from the germline V gene are MGHRA and YSYEKL. CDR3 DNA sequence: TGCGCCAGCAGCCAAGAGGGCAGGGCCGGGTGGCCCCAGCATTTT. This gives the protein CASSQEGRAGWPQHF.

This clone has more than one count but fewer than ten. The CDR3 reads CASSLAQGGGEEQYF. The CDR3 DNA follows: TGTGCCAGCAGCTTAGCCCAGGGTGGGGGGGAAGAGCAGTACTTC. The V call is TRBV7-6, the J call TRBJ2-7; 7 bases are a match to TRBD2. This CDR3 is built from 15 residues. V dropped 0 bases and J dropped 7; count of bases not matched to a gene: 9. Germline CDR1 SGHVS, CDR2 FNYEAQ.

The chain carries TRBV15 and TRBJ2-3; D gene uncertain. The length of the CDR3 is 15 residues. The V gene lost 0 bases and the J gene lost 9 bases, with 16 bases spanning the gap. CDR1 LNHNV and CDR2 YYDKDF come from the germline V gene (reference sequence). This CDR3 is CATSRDKSVGGTQYF. CDR3 coding DNA: TGTGCCACCAGCAGAGATAAAAGCGTCGGTGGAACGCAGTATTTT.

This clone was counted a few times. J is TRBJ2-7 and V is TRBV25-1; 8 nucleotides match TRBD1. The germline gives CDR1 MGHDK, CDR2 SYGVNS. J was trimmed by 3 bases and V by 10 bases; bases with no gene match: 5. The CDR3 runs 12 residues. CDR3 DNA sequence: TGTGCCATCCCGGGACAGGTCTACGAGCAGTACTTC. Amino acid sequence: CAIPGQVYEQYF.

This clone has only a few counts. The rearrangement joins TRBV30 to TRBJ1-2, with a weak D call TRBD1 (5 bases). This CDR3 is built from 16 residues. Trimming removed 4 bases at V and 4 bases at J, with 22 bases between. The germline CDR1 and CDR2 sequences are GTSNPN and SVGIG (reference sequence). CDR3 coding DNA: TGTGCCTGGAAAGGGGTTGGGGGGACTCTAGTCTATGGCTACACCTTC. Translating gives CAWKGVGGTLVYGYTF.

The chain employs TRBV5-4 and TRBJ2-3; TRBD2 aligns across 13 bases. Germline V gene data show CDR1 as SGHNT and CDR2 as YYREEE (reference sequence). Trimming at V came to 3 bases and at J to 1 base, leaving 2 bases not matched to a gene. This CDR3 spans 16 amino acids. CDR3 loop: CASSSGLAGGTDTQYF. In DNA, the CDR3 is TGTGCCAGCAGCTCCGGACTAGCGGGAGGCACAGATACGCAGTATTTT.